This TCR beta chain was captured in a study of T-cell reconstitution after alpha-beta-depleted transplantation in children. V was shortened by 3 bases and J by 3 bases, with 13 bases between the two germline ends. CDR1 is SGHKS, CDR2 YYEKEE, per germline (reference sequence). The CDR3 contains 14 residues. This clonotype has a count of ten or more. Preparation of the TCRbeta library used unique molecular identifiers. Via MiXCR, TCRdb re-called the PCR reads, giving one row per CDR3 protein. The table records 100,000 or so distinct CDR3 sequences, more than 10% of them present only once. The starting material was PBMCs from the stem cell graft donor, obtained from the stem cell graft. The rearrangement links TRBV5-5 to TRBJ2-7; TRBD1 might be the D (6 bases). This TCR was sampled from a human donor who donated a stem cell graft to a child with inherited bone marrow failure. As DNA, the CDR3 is TGTGCCAGCAGCTCCCGGGACATACGCTACGAGCAGTACTTC. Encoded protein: CASSSRDIRYEQYF.